This T cell receptor beta chain stems from a study of cytomegalovirus exposure and HLA in healthy donors. Donors had nominal health at sampling but likely had unrecorded immune exposures. Worth noting for this clone: Its antigen is unknown.

The primer mix had 60 Vbeta and 13 Jbeta primers. Sequencing was performed with immunoSEQ multiplex PCR; in TCRdb, only in-frame clones are kept and a portion is missing. The sample lists 130,000 or so clones, roughly 82% occurring once. Findings and caveats of the study: Sequencing likely produced, as an artifact, a cluster of highly shared sequence variants.

This CDR3 contains 15 residues. V shed 6 bases and J shed 7 bases, with 20 bases lying between them. CDR1 is SGHKS and CDR2 is YYEKEE in the germline V gene (reference sequence). The gene calls are TRBV5-5 and TRBJ2-1, with D unresolved. The source of this sequence is a man aged 18 to 29 in good health and CMV-seropositive. The sequencing sample was made of PBMCs. CDR3 amino acids: CASIQTSHFSNEQFF. The CDR3 DNA follows: TGTGCCAGCATACAGACCAGCCACTTCTCAAATGAGCAGTTCTTC.